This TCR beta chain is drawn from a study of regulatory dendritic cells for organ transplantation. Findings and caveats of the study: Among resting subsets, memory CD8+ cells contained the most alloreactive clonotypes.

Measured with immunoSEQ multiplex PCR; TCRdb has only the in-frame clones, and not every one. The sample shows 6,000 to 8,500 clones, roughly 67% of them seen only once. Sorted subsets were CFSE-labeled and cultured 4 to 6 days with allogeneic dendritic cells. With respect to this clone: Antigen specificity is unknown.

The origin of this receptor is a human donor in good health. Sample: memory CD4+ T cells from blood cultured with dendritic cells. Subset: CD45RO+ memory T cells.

The CDR3 DNA follows: TGTGCCAGCAGCTTGGCAGGGAATTCTGGAGAGACCCAGTACTTC. Protein product: CASSLAGNSGETQYF. This rearrangement joins TRBV5-8 to TRBJ2-5, with a tentative D call TRBD1 (5 bases). The CDR3 has 15 residues. With 0 bases removed from V and 4 bases from J, the gap between germline ends came to 13 bases. Per germline, CDR1 SGHTS and CDR2 YDEGEE. Full variable domain (missing parts from reference TRBV5-8 and TRBJ2-5): EAGVTQSPTHLIKTRGQQATLRCSPISGHTSVYWYQQALGLGLQFLLWYDEGEERNRGNFPPRFSGRQFPNYSSELNVNALELEDSALYLCASSLAGNSGETQYFGPGTRLLVL.